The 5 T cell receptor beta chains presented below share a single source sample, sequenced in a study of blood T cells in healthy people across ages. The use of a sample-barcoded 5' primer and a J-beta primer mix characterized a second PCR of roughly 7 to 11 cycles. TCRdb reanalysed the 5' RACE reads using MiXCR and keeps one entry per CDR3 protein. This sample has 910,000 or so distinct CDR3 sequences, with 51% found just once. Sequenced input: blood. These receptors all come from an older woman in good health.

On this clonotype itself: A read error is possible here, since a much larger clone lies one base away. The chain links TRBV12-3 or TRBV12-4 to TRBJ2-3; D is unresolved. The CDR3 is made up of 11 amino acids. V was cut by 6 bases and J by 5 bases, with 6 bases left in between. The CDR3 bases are TGTGCCAGCAGGTGGGGAGATACGCAGTATTTT. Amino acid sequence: CASRWGDTQYF.

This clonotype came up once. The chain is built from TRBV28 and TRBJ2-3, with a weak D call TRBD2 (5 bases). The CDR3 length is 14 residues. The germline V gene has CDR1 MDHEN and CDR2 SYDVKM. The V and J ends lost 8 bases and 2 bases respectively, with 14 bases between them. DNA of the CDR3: TGTGCCAGCGGGTTGGGCGGACTCACAGATACGCAGTATTTT. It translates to CASGLGGLTDTQYF.

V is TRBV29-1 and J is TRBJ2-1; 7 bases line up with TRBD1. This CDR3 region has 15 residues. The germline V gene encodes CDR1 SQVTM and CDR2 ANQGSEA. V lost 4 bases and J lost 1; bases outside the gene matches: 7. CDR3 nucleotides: TGCAGCGTTGTACTCAGGGGGAGATCCTACAATGAGCAGTTCTTC. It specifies CSVVLRGRSYNEQFF.

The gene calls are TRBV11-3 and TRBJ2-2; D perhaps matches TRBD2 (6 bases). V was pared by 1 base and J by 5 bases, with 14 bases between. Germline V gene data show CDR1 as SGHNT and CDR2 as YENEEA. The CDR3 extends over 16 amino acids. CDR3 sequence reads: CASSLGTTRTTGELFF. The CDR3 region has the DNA TGTGCCAGCAGCTTAGGGACTACAAGGACAACCGGGGAGCTGTTTTTT.

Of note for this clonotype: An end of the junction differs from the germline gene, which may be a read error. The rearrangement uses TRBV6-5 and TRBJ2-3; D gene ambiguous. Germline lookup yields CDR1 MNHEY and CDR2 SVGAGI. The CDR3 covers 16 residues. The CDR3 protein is CAGSYSTRSSTDTQYF. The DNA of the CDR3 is TGTGCCGGCAGTTACTCGACTCGCTCTAGCACAGATACGCAGTATTTT.